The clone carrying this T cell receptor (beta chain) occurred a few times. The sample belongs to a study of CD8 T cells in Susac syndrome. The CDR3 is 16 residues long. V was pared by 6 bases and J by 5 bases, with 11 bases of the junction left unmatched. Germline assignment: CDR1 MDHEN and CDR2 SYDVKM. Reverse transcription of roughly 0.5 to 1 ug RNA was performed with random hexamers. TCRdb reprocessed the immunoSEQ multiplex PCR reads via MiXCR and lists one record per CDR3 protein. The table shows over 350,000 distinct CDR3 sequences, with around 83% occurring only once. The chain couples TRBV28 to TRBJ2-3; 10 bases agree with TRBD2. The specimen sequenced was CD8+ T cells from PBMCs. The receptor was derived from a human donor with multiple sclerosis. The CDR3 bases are TGTGCCAGCAGACCAATTCTAGCGGGAGTAATAGATACGCAGTATTTT. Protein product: CASRPILAGVIDTQYF. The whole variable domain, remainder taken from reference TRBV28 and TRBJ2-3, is DVKVTQSSRYLVKRTGEKVFLECVQDMDHENMFWYRQDPGLGLRLIYFSYDVKMKEKGDIPEGYSVSREKKERFSLILESASTNQTSMYLCASRPILAGVIDTQYFGPGTRLTVL.